The rows below give T cell receptor beta chains drawn from one sample of a study of blood T cell repertoires in COVID-19. Libraries were prepared by immunoSEQ multiplex PCR; TCRdb keeps only in-frame clonotypes and omits some of them. The profile shows roughly 250,000 clones, 85% of them singletons. Sequences were obtained from peripheral blood. The receptors derive from a man aged 40-49 years with acute or convalescent COVID-19. The CDR3 runs from the conserved cysteine through the conserved F or W. Each record gives: J gene, clone size, V gene, D gene, CDR3 DNA, CDR3 protein. A D gene is named only where the DNA matches it firmly. Expanded clones are given a class, and other clones once, few, many or no size at all.

TRBJ2-5 - TRBV5-1 - TGCGCCAGCAGCGGGGGCCCCACAGAGACCCAGTACTTC CASSGGPTETQYF
TRBJ2-1 - TRBV6-2/TRBV6-3 TRBD2 TGTGCCAGCAGCCGACTAGCGGGGGGACTATTCTACAATGAGCAGTTCTTC CASSRLAGGLFYNEQFF
TRBJ1-2 once TRBV6-2/TRBV6-3 - TGTGCCAGCAGTTACCTTCGGGTGGCCTATGGCTACACCTTC CASSYLRVAYGYTF
TRBJ1-4 - TRBV7-6 - TGTGCCAGCAGCTTGGCCGGGGGGGGCACGGGTGAAAAACTGTTTTTT CASSLAGGGTGEKLFF
TRBJ2-2 - TRBV7-9 TRBD1 TGTGCCAGCAGCGTCACAGGGGGCATCGCCGGGGAGCTGTTTTTT CASSVTGGIAGELFF
TRBJ2-7 - TRBV15 - TGTGCCACCAGACCGGGGGGCGGATCCTACGAGCAGTACTTC CATRPGGGSYEQYF
TRBJ2-7 - TRBV5-5 - TGTGCCAGCAGCTTGTACGCAGGGACCTACGAGCAGTACTTC CASSLYAGTYEQYF
TRBJ2-1 - TRBV4-3 - TGCGCCAGCAGCCAAGAGCGAACAGATTCCTACAATGAGCAGTTCTTC CASSQERTDSYNEQFF
TRBJ1-4 - TRBV6-5 TRBD1 TGTGCCAGCACTACGACCGGGACAGGGGTTGTAAAACTGTTTTTT CASTTTGTGVVKLFF
TRBJ2-1 - TRBV19 - TGTGCCAGTAGTCGGATGAGTTATCTCGGGGACTTATTAAACAATGAGCAGTTCTTC CASSRMSYLGDLLNNEQFF
TRBJ1-1 once TRBV6-5 - TGTGCCAGCAGTCCGAGGGGGAGGGGTAGGTCTGAAGCTTTCTTT CASSPRGRGRSEAFF
TRBJ1-2 - TRBV6-1 TRBD1 TGTGCCAGCAGTGAAATGACAGGGGCCCACTATGGCTACACCTTC CASSEMTGAHYGYTF
TRBJ1-6 - TRBV18 TRBD1 TGTGCCAGCTCACCACGGGGACAGGAGCGCTCACCCCTCCACTTT CASSPRGQERSPLHF
TRBJ1-1 - TRBV6-5 - TGTGCCAGCAGTTACGTTTCGACAGAAACCACTGAAGCTTTCTTT CASSYVSTETTEAFF
TRBJ1-5 few TRBV7-2 - TGTGCCAGCAGCCTCCGGAGGGATCAGCCCCAGCATTTT CASSLRRDQPQHF
TRBJ1-3 - TRBV19 - TGTGCCAGTAGTACGACAGGAATTGGAAACACCATATATTTT CASSTTGIGNTIYF
TRBJ2-7 - TRBV18 TRBD1 TGTGCCAGCTCGCCGAGACAGGGGGCGAACTCCTACGAGCAGTACTTC CASSPRQGANSYEQYF
TRBJ2-2 - TRBV6-6 - TGTGCCAGCAGACATTTTCGTACCGGGGAGCTGTTTTTT CASRHFRTGELFF
TRBJ2-3 - TRBV6-4 TRBD2 TGTGCCACCGAGATATTTAGCGGGGGGGATACGCAGTATTTT CATEIFSGGDTQYF
TRBJ2-7 - TRBV4-1 - TGCGCCAGCAGCCAGGGAGCGGACTACGAGCAGTACTTC CASSQGADYEQYF
TRBJ1-2 - TRBV27 - TGTGCCAGCAAGCCCGCGGTGAGCTATGGCTACACCTTC CASKPAVSYGYTF
TRBJ1-1 - TRBV3-1/TRBV3-2 - TGTGCCAGCAGCCGCGGTGGTGGCACTGAAGCTTTCTTT CASSRGGGTEAFF
TRBJ1-1 - TRBV27 - TGTGCCAGCACAAACCAGGGGAACACTGAAGCTTTCTTT CASTNQGNTEAFF
TRBJ1-4 - TRBV5-4 TRBD1 TGTGCCAGCAGGCGACAGGGCACTGAAAAACTGTTTTTT CASRRQGTEKLFF
TRBJ1-2 few TRBV2 - TGTGCCAGCAAGTCAGGGAAAAACTATGGCTACACCTTC CASKSGKNYGYTF
TRBJ1-2 - TRBV7-3 TRBD1 TGTGCCAGCAGCCCCGGGACAGAGGATTATGGCTACACCTTC CASSPGTEDYGYTF
TRBJ1-6 - TRBV4-3 - TGCGCCAGCAGCCCTCAACAGGTTTCTAATTCACCCCTCCACTTT CASSPQQVSNSPLHF
TRBJ1-2 - TRBV19 - TGTGCCAGTACGGCGGCCCCGGGGTATGCGGGCTACACCTTC CASTAAPGYAGYTF
TRBJ2-5 - TRBV10-3 - TGTGCCATCAGTGACCCTGAGGGTGATCGGTACCAAGAGACCCAGTACTTC CAISDPEGDRYQETQYF
TRBJ2-5 - TRBV19 TRBD2 TGTGCCAGTAGTATCCTTAGCGGGGGGGCAGAGGAGACCCAGTACTTC CASSILSGGAEETQYF
TRBJ2-1 - TRBV5-1 - TGCGCCAGCAGCACCGCCCTAGTAGCAAACCTTTTTAATGAGCAGTTCTTC CASSTALVANLFNEQFF
TRBJ2-7 few TRBV30 TRBD1 TGTGCCTGGACAGGGGGTTACGAGCAGTACTTC CAWTGGYEQYF
TRBJ1-6 few TRBV5-4 TRBD1 TGTGCCAGCAGCTTGGGGTCTGGGGGACAGGGAGAATCACCCCTCCACTTT CASSLGSGGQGESPLHF
TRBJ2-5 - TRBV5-5 TRBD2 TGTGCCAGCAGCTTGGCCCTGGCGGGGGGGCCTACGGAGACCCAGTACTTC CASSLALAGGPTETQYF
TRBJ1-4 - TRBV24-1 - TGTGCCACCGGTAGGTTGGAACCCCAGGCGGGTGAAAAACTGTTTTTT CATGRLEPQAGEKLFF
TRBJ1-1 - TRBV27 - TGTGCCAGCAGTTTGACAGTTGGTACTGAAGCTTTCTTT CASSLTVGTEAFF
TRBJ1-6 - TRBV5-4 - TGTGCCAGCAGCCTAGGGAGCTCCTATAATTCACCCCTCCACTTT CASSLGSSYNSPLHF
TRBJ1-1 - TRBV29-1 - TGCAGCGTCCGGGGACTTATGAACACTGAAGCTTTCTTT CSVRGLMNTEAFF
TRBJ1-4 - TRBV30 TRBD1 TGTGCCTGGAGCGACCCGGGACAGGAAGATGAAAAACTGTTTTTT CAWSDPGQEDEKLFF
TRBJ1-1 once TRBV5-1 - TGCGCCAGCAGCTTGGGGGGTATGACAGGCGGTGAATCCACTGAAGCTTTCTTT CASSLGGMTGGESTEAFF
TRBJ2-1 - TRBV10-3 TRBD1 TGTGCCATCGGGGGTGTTGACAGGGGGCAGGATGAGCAGTTCTTC CAIGGVDRGQDEQFF
TRBJ2-7 - TRBV6-5 TRBD1 TGTGCCAGCAGCTCCCAGGGACAGGGCTACGAGCAGTACTTC CASSSQGQGYEQYF
TRBJ1-6 - TRBV5-4 - TGTGCCAGCAGCTTAGGCCAGGAAAATTCACCCCTCCACTTT CASSLGQENSPLHF
TRBJ1-5 - TRBV28 - TGTGCCAGCAGTCGGGTAAATCAGCCCCAGCATTTT CASSRVNQPQHF
TRBJ2-5 - TRBV2 - TGTGCCAGCACGAGCGTAAGGGGGACCCAGTACTTC CASTSVRGTQYF
TRBJ2-7 - TRBV29-1 - TGCAGCGTTGCGACTCCGGGACACCGCCTCCTCTCCTACGAGCAGTACTTC CSVATPGHRLLSYEQYF
TRBJ2-5 few TRBV11-2 TRBD2 TGTGCCAGCAGCTTTTCTGTGCTAGCGGGGGGCAAAGCAGAGACCCAGTACTTC CASSFSVLAGGKAETQYF
TRBJ1-2 once TRBV2 - TGTGCCAGCAGCGTCGGGGATGGCTACACCTTC CASSVGDGYTF
TRBJ1-2 - TRBV6-5 - TGTGCCAGCACCCGGACAGCTCCTAACTATGGCTACACCTTC CASTRTAPNYGYTF
TRBJ2-1 - TRBV30 TRBD2 TGTGCCTCGAAAGGGGCGGGGGGCCGATTCTACAATGAGCAGTTCTTC CASKGAGGRFYNEQFF
TRBJ1-2 - TRBV12-3/TRBV12-4 - TGTGCCAGCAGAGCTGGACATAACTATGGCTACACCTTC CASRAGHNYGYTF